The rows below give T cell receptor beta chains drawn from one sample of a study of cytomegalovirus exposure and HLA in healthy donors. Only in-frame clones appear in the TCRdb table, and some are missing; sequencing was by immunoSEQ multiplex PCR. The profile covers about 130,000 clones, with 84% appearing a single time and 2.5% to 3.5% taken by the ten largest. Sequencing was done on a sample of PBMCs. The receptors come from a woman aged 18-29 years in good health and CMV-seropositive. The CDR3 runs from the conserved cysteine through the conserved F or W. The order of the fields is D gene, CDR3 length, V gene, J gene, clone size, CDR3 DNA, CDR3 protein. The D gene is left open where the match is weak. Size is stated for part of the rows, as once, few or many counts, or as a class when the clone is expanded.

>TRBD2|9|TRBV30|TRBJ2-1|NA
TGTGCCCCGGGGGGTGAGCAGTTCTTC
CAPGGEQFF
>NA|12|TRBV5-1|TRBJ1-1|NA
TGCGCCAGCAGCGGTCAGGGGCGGGAAGCTTTCTTT
CASSGQGREAFF
>NA|12|TRBV5-1|TRBJ2-3|NA
TGCGCCAGCAGTTTACTAGGAAATACGCAGTATTTT
CASSLLGNTQYF
>NA|13|TRBV28|TRBJ2-3|NA
TGTGCCAGCAGTCTAGTCCTCACAGATACGCAGTATTTT
CASSLVLTDTQYF
>NA|13|TRBV5-1|TRBJ2-3|NA
TGCGCCAGCAGCTCAGGGACACCAGATACGCAGTATTTT
CASSSGTPDTQYF
>NA|14|TRBV11-2|TRBJ1-4|NA
TGTGCCAGCAGCTTAAGGGGGGGACGGGAAAAACTGTTTTTT
CASSLRGGREKLFF
>TRBD1|17|TRBV5-1|TRBJ2-1|NA
TGCGCCAGCAGCTTGTCCCCCGAGACAGGGGACTACAATGAGCAGTTCTTC
CASSLSPETGDYNEQFF
>NA|10|TRBV7-6|TRBJ1-1|NA
TGTGCCAGCAGCACAGGGTCGACTTTCTTT
CASSTGSTFF
>TRBD2|15|TRBV25-1|TRBJ2-3|NA
TGTGCCAGCAGTGAGGATCGGGGGGGGCCAGATACGCAGTATTTT
CASSEDRGGPDTQYF
>TRBD2|17|TRBV9|TRBJ2-3|NA
TGTGCCAGCAGCGTAAGGGGACTAGCGGGAGGCACAGATACGCAGTATTTT
CASSVRGLAGGTDTQYF
>NA|13|TRBV10-3|TRBJ2-7|NA
TGTGCCATCAGTTTAGGGGCTTCCTACGAGCAGTACTTC
CAISLGASYEQYF
>TRBD1|15|TRBV5-5|TRBJ2-2|NA
TGTGCCAGCAGCAACCCACACAGGGGTATCGGGGAGCTGTTTTTT
CASSNPHRGIGELFF
>TRBD2|17|TRBV6-1|TRBJ2-3|NA
TGTGCCAGCAGTGATCCGGGACTAGCGGGGTTCACAGATACGCAGTATTTT
CASSDPGLAGFTDTQYF
>NA|15|TRBV4-1|TRBJ1-3|NA
TGCGCCAGCAGCCAGCCAGGGGACTCTGGAAACACCATATATTTT
CASSQPGDSGNTIYF
>NA|12|TRBV18|TRBJ2-5|NA
TGTGCCAGCTCACCAACAGAAGAGACCCAGTACTTC
CASSPTEETQYF
>TRBD1|12|TRBV5-1|TRBJ1-3|few
TGCGCCAGCGGGACAGATGGAAACACCATATATTTT
CASGTDGNTIYF
>TRBD2|15|TRBV5-6|TRBJ2-3|once
TGTGCCAGCAGCTTGGTAAGCGGGGGGGCAGATACGCAGTATTTT
CASSLVSGGADTQYF
>NA|14|TRBV18|TRBJ2-1|NA
TGTGCCAGCTCATTTTGGGTCGACTCCAATGAGCAGTTCTTC
CASSFWVDSNEQFF
>TRBD2|16|TRBV4-1|TRBJ2-5|NA
TGCGCCAGCAGCTCCCCGGGGGGACGAGGTCGTGAGACCCAGTACTTC
CASSSPGGRGRETQYF
>NA|15|TRBV6-5|TRBJ2-1|NA
TGTGCCAGCTCCCCTCTGAGGGGGGGTGTGAATGAGCAGTTCTTC
CASSPLRGGVNEQFF
>TRBD1|13|TRBV28|TRBJ1-1|NA
TGTGCCAGCACGGGACAGGTGAACACTGAAGCTTTCTTT
CASTGQVNTEAFF
>NA|14|TRBV6-6|TRBJ1-1|NA
TGTGCCAGCAGACAGGGACCCATGAGCACTGAAGCTTTCTTT
CASRQGPMSTEAFF
>NA|17|TRBV27|TRBJ1-6|NA
TGTGCCAGCAGTCCACTCTCGCAGGGGACGCGCAATTCACCCCTCCACTTT
CASSPLSQGTRNSPLHF
>TRBD1|15|TRBV7-2|TRBJ2-7|NA
TGTGCCAGCAGCGCTGGGACAGGTTTACGCCACGAGCAGTACTTC
CASSAGTGLRHEQYF
>TRBD1|16|TRBV25-1|TRBJ2-7|NA
TGTGCCAGCAGTGAAGAAGACAGGGCCAAGTCCTACGAGCAGTACTTC
CASSEEDRAKSYEQYF
>NA|12|TRBV2|TRBJ2-7|NA
TGTGCCAGCAGTTTCCGGGACAACGAGCAGTACTTC
CASSFRDNEQYF
>TRBD1|15|TRBV2|TRBJ1-5|NA
TGTGCCAGCAGTGACCCCGGGACAGTCAATCAGCCCCAGCATTTT
CASSDPGTVNQPQHF
>NA|14|TRBV7-6|TRBJ1-1|NA
TGTGCCAGCAGTCCTACAGGGTTTCAAACTGAAGCTTTCTTT
CASSPTGFQTEAFF
>TRBD1|14|TRBV19|TRBJ2-7|NA
TGTGCCAGTAGTATGGTCGGACAGGGGTACGAGCAGTACTTC
CASSMVGQGYEQYF
>NA|15|TRBV21-1|TRBJ2-1|NA
TGTGCCAGCAGCACTCTCTTTTGGAAGGGGAATGAGCAGTTCTTC
CASSTLFWKGNEQFF
>TRBD1|13|TRBV6-6|TRBJ2-7|NA
TGTGCCAGCAGTTACATAGGGGGCAACGAGCAGTACTTC
CASSYIGGNEQYF
>NA|13|TRBV5-8|TRBJ1-2|NA
TGTGCCAGCAGCCCACAGGGTTTAAATGGCTACACCTTC
CASSPQGLNGYTF
>TRBD1|15|TRBV19|TRBJ2-2|NA
TGTGCCAGTAGTGTCCGGGACAGACCAACCGGGGAGCTGTTTTTT
CASSVRDRPTGELFF
>NA|19|TRBV30|TRBJ1-6|NA
TGTGCCTGGAGTAACAACCGCGTTAGCCTCCCCACGCCCAATTCACCCCTCCACTTT
CAWSNNRVSLPTPNSPLHF
>NA|14|TRBV29-1|TRBJ1-5|NA
TGCAGCGTAAACCCGGGAGAGACGGATCAGCCCCAGCATTTT
CSVNPGETDQPQHF
>TRBD2|16|TRBV7-2|TRBJ2-5|NA
TGTGCCAGCAGCTTAGTGGCGGGGGGGCGGGAAGAGACCCAGTACTTC
CASSLVAGGREETQYF
>TRBD2|16|TRBV9|TRBJ2-1|NA
TGTGCCAGCAGCGTAGGAGCGGGGGGCCCCTACAATGAGCAGTTCTTC
CASSVGAGGPYNEQFF
>NA|11|TRBV2|TRBJ2-7|NA
TGTGCCAGCGAGACTGATTACGAGCAGTACTTC
CASETDYEQYF
>NA|14|TRBV11-2|TRBJ1-1|NA
TGTGCCAGCAGTGGGGGGTTCGGGAACACTGAAGCTTTCTTT
CASSGGFGNTEAFF
>NA|23|TRBV10-2|TRBJ1-2|NA
NA
CASTQGASNYGYTFGSSIYGYTF
>NA|10|TRBV28|TRBJ2-7|NA
TGTGCCAGCAGTTTCAACGAGCAGTACTTC
CASSFNEQYF
>TRBD1|14|TRBV5-1|TRBJ2-7|NA
TGCGCCAGCAGCGCGACAGGGCTCGGCTACGAGCAGTACTTC
CASSATGLGYEQYF
>NA|15|TRBV5-1|TRBJ1-3|NA
TGCGCCAGCAGCTTGGATTTCGGGTCTGGAAACACCATATATTTT
CASSLDFGSGNTIYF
>NA|11|TRBV6-6|TRBJ1-5|NA
TGTGCCAGCAGGTCCGAGGGAGCCCAGCATTTT
CASRSEGAQHF
>TRBD1|17|TRBV6-1|TRBJ2-2|NA
TGTGCCAGCAGTGAGCCGGGACAGGGGGCAAGTGGCGGGGAGCTGTTTTTT
CASSEPGQGASGGELFF
>NA|15|TRBV19|TRBJ1-5|NA
TGTGCCAGTAGTATAGGAACCTCAGGGGATCAGCCCCAGCATTTT
CASSIGTSGDQPQHF
>NA|13|TRBV29-1|TRBJ2-1|NA
TGCACCCATTCGCCAGGATCAAACAATGAGCAGTTCTTC
CTHSPGSNNEQFF
>TRBD1|14|TRBV6-1|TRBJ2-7|once
TGTGCCAGCTCTCCGGGACAGGGTTATCGCGAGCAGTACTTC
CASSPGQGYREQYF